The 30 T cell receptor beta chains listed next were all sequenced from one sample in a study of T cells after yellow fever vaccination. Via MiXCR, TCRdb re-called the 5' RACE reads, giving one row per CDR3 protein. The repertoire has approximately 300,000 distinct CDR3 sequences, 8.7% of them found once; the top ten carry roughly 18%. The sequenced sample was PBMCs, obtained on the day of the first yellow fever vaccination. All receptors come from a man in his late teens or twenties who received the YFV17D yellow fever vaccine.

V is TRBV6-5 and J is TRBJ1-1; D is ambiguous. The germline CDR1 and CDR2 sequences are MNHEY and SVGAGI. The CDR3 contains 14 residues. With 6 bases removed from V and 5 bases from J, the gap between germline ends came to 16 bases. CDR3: CASSLTGILTEAFF. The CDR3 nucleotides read TGTGCCAGCAGCTTAACGGGTATCCTGACTGAAGCTTTCTTT.

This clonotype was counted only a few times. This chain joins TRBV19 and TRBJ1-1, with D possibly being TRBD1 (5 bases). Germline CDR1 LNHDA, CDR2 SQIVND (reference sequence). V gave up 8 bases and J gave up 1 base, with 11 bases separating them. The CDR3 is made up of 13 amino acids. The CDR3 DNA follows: TGTGCCAGTTCGGGACGGGGGAACACTGAAGCTTTCTTT. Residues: CASSGRGNTEAFF.

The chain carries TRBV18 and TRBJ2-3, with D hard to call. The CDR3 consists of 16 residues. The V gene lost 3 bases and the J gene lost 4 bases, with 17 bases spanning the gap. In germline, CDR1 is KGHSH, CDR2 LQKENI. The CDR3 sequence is CASSPSSHPISDTQYF. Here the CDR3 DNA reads TGTGCCAGCTCACCGAGTAGCCACCCCATCTCAGATACGCAGTATTTT.

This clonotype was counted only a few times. CDR3 sequence reads: CASSFGSTSSYEQYV. The DNA for the CDR3 is TGTGCCAGCAGCTTTGGCAGTACAAGCTCCTACGAGCAGTACGTC. This chain joins TRBV7-9 and TRBJ2-7, with unresolved D. CDR3 size: 15 residues. V was trimmed by 3 bases and J by 0 bases, leaving 12 bases between them. CDR1 is SEHNR, CDR2 FQNEAQ, per germline (reference sequence).

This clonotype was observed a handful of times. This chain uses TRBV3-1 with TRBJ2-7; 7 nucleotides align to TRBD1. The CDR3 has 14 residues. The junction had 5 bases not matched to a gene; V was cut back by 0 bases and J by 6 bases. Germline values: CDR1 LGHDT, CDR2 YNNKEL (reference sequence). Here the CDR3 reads CASSQEGRQGEQYF. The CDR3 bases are TGTGCCAGCAGCCAAGAAGGGAGACAGGGCGAGCAGTACTTC.

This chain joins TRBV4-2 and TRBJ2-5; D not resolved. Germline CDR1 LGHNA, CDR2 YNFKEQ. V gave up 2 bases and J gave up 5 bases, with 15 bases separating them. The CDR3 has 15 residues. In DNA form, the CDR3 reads TGTGCCAGCAGCCAATCCAGGACCCCTGGGGAGACCCAGTACTTC. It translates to CASSQSRTPGETQYF.

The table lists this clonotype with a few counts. In nucleotides, the CDR3 is TGTGCCAGCAGCTTAGTCGGCAGGCCTAACAATCAGCCCCAGCATTTT. Protein product: CASSLVGRPNNQPQHF. The J gene is TRBJ1-5, the V gene TRBV7-2; no clear D gene. V gave up 1 base and J gave up 3 bases, with 13 bases separating them. This CDR3 is 16 amino acids long. CDR1 and CDR2 from the germline V gene are SGHTA and FQGNSA.

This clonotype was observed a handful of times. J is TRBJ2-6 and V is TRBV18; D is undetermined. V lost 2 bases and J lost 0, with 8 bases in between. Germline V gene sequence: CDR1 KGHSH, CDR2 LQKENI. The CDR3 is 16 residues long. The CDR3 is CASSPFQGSGANVLTF. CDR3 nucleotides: TGTGCCAGCTCACCATTTCAAGGCTCTGGGGCCAACGTCCTGACTTTC.

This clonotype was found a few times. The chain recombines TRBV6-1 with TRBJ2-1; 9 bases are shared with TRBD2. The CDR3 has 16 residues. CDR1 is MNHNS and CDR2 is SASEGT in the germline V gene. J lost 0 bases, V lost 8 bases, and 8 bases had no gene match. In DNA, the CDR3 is TGTGCCAGCCTTCGGCGGGGGGGAACCTCCTACAATGAGCAGTTCTTC. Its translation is CASLRRGGTSYNEQFF.

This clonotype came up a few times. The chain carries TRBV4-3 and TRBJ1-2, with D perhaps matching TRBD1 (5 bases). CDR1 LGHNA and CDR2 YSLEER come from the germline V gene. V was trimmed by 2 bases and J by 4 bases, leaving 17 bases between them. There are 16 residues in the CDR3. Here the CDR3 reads CASSQITGDRSYGYTF. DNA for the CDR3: TGCGCCAGCAGCCAAATAACAGGAGACCGAAGCTATGGCTACACCTTC.

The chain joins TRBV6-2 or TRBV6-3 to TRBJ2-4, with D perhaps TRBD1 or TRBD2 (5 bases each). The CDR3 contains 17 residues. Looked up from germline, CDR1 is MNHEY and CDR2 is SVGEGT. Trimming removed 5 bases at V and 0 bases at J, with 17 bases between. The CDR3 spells CASSNTGTYVAKNIQYF. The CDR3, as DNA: TGTGCCAGCAGTAATACCGGGACGTACGTAGCCAAAAACATTCAGTACTTC.

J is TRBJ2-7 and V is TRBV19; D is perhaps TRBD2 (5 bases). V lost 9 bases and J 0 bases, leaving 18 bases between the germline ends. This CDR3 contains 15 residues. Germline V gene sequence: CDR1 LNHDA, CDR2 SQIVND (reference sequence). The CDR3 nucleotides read TGTGCCAGCCAACCCCAGCTGGGAGCCTCCTACGAGCAGTACTTC. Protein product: CASQPQLGASYEQYF. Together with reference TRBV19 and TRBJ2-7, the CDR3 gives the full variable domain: DGGITQSPKYLFRKEGQNVTLSCEQNLNHDAMYWYRQDPGQGLRLIYYSQIVNDFQKGDIAEGYSVSREKKESFPLTVTSAQKNPTAFYLCASQPQLGASYEQYFGPGTRLTVT.

In DNA, the CDR3 is TGTGCCAGCCGGATTCGACTAGCGGGGGATGAGCAGTTCTTC. Translated: CASRIRLAGDEQFF. The chain carries TRBV12-3 or TRBV12-4 and TRBJ2-1; 12 bases match TRBD2. Losses at the gene ends were 8 bases for V and 8 bases for J; bases not matched to a gene: 7. The CDR3 is 14 amino acids.

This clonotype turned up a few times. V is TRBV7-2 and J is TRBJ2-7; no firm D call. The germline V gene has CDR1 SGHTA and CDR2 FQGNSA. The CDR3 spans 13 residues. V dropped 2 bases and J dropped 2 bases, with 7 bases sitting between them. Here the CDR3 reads CASSLSSTYEQYF. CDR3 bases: TGTGCCAGCAGCTTAAGCTCCACCTACGAGCAGTACTTC.

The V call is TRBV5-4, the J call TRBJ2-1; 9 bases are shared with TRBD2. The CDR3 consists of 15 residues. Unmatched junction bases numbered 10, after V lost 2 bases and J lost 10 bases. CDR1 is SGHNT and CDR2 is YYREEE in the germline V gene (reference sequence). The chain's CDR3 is CASSLRLAEQGEQFF. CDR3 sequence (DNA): TGTGCCAGCAGCTTACGACTAGCGGAGCAGGGGGAGCAGTTCTTC. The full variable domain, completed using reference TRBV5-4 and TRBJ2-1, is ETGVTQSPTHLIKTRGQQVTLRCSSQSGHNTVSWYQQALGQGPQFIFQYYREEENGRGNFPPRFSGLQFPNYSSELNVNALELDDSALYLCASSLRLAEQGEQFFGPGTRLTVL.

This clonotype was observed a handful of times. The CDR3 sequence: CASSFGQPGEKLFF. CDR3 nucleotide sequence: TGTGCCAGCAGCTTCGGACAGCCCGGGGAAAAACTGTTTTTT. The chain has TRBV5-4 and TRBJ1-4, with D perhaps matching TRBD1 (6 bases). CDR1 and CDR2 from the germline V gene are SGHNT and YYREEE (reference sequence). The CDR3 is 14 residues long. V lost 2 bases, J lost 8 bases, and 13 bases lay in between.

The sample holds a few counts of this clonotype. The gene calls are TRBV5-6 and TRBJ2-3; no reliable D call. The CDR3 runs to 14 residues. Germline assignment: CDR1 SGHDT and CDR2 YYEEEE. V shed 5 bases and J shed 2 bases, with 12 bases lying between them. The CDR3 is CASSPEPHTDTQYF. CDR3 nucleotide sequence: TGTGCCAGCAGTCCGGAGCCTCACACAGATACGCAGTATTTT.

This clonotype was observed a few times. The CDR3 is CSARDLRGGAGDTQYF. CDR3 sequence (DNA): TGCAGTGCTAGAGATTTACGCGGGGGGGCGGGAGATACGCAGTATTTT. The rearrangement uses TRBV20-1 and TRBJ2-3; the match to TRBD2 covers 9 bases. The CDR3 loop spans 16 amino acids. Germline V gene sequence: CDR1 DFQATT, CDR2 SNEGSKA (reference sequence). The ends lost 0 bases at V and 5 bases at J; junction bases unmatched: 9.

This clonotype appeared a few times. The CDR3: CSANFREETQYF. The CDR3 DNA reads as TGCAGTGCTAATTTCAGGGAGGAGACCCAGTACTTC. V gene TRBV20-1 combines with J gene TRBJ2-5; D possibly matches TRBD1 or TRBD2 (5 bases each). The length of the CDR3 is 12 residues. CDR1 is DFQATT and CDR2 is SNEGSKA in the germline V gene (reference sequence). Trimming cost V 4 bases and J 5 bases, with 11 bases left between them.

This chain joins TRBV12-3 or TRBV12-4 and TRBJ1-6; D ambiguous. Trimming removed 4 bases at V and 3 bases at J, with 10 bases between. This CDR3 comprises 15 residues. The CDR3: CASSSGGIYNSPLHF. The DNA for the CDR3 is TGTGCCAGCAGTTCGGGCGGAATCTATAATTCACCCCTCCACTTT.

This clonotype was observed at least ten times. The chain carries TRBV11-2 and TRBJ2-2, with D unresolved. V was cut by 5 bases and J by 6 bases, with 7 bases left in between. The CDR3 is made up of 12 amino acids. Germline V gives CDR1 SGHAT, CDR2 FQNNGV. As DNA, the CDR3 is TGTGCCAGCAGCCTGGGGTCCGGGGAGCTGTTTTTT. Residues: CASSLGSGELFF.

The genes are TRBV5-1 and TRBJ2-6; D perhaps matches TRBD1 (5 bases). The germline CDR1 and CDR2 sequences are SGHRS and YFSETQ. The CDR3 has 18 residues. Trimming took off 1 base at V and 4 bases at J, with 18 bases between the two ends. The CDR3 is CASSLRSTTWTGANVLTF. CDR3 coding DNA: TGCGCCAGCAGCTTGAGGTCGACCACATGGACAGGGGCCAACGTCCTGACTTTC.

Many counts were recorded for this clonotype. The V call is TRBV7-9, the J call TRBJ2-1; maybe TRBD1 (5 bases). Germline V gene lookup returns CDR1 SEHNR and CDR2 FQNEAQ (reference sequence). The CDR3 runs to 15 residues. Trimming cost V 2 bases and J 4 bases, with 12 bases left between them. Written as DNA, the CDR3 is TGTGCCAGCAGCTTAAATCGGCAGGGTTACAATGAGCAGTTCTTC. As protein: CASSLNRQGYNEQFF.

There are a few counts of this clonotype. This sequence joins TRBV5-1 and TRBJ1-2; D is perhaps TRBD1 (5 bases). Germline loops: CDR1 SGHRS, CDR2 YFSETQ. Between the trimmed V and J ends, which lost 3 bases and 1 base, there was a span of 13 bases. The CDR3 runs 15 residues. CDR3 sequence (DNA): TGCGCCAGCAGCTCGGGACGATTGATTAACTATGGCTACACCTTC. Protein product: CASSSGRLINYGYTF. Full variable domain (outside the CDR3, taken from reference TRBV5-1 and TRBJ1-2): KAGVTQTPRYLIKTRGQQVTLSCSPISGHRSVSWYQQTPGQGLQFLFEYFSETQRNKGNFPGRFSGRQFSNSRSEMNVSTLELGDSALYLCASSSGRLINYGYTFGSGTRLTVV.

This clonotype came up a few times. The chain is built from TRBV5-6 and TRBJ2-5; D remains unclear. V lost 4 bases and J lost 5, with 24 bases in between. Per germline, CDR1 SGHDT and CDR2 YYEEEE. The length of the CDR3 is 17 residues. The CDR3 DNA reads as TGTGCCAGCAGCGACATTACCTCGGGCCAATTGCGGGAGACCCAGTACTTC. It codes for CASSDITSGQLRETQYF. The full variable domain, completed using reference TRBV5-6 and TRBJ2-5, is DAGVTQSPTHLIKTRGQQVTLRCSPKSGHDTVSWYQQALGQGPQFIFQYYEEEERQRGNFPDRFSGHQFPNYSSELNVNALLLGDSALYLCASSDITSGQLRETQYFGPGTRLLVL.

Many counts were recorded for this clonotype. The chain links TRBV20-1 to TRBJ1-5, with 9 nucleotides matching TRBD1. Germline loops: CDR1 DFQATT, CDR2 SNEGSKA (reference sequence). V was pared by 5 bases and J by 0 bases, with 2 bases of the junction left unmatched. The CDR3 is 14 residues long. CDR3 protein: CSARDRASNQPQHF. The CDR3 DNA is TGCAGTGCTCGGGACAGGGCTAGCAATCAGCCCCAGCATTTT.

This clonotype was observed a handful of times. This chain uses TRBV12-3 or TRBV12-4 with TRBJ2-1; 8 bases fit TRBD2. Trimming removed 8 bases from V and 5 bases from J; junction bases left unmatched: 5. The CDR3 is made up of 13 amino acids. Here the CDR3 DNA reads TGTGCCAGCTTGGGACTAGGAAACAATGAGCAGTTCTTC. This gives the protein CASLGLGNNEQFF.

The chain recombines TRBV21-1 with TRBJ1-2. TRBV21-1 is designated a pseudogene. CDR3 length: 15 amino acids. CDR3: CASSKGPGINYGYTF. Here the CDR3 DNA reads TGTGCCAGCAGCAAAGGCCCAGGTATCAACTATGGCTACACCTTC.

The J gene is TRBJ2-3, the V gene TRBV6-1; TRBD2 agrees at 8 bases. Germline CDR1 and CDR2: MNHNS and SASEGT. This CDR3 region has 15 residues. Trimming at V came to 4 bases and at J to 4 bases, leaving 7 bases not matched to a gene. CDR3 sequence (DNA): TGTGCCAGCAGTGTAGCGGGGCGAGCAGCAGATACGCAGTATTTT. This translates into CASSVAGRAADTQYF.

As DNA, the CDR3 is TGTGCCAGCAGTTTAGGATGGGATCAGGCCCAGTACTTC. It yields the protein CASSLGWDQAQYF. J is TRBJ2-5 and V is TRBV28; D gene unclear. V shed 2 bases and J shed 9 bases, with 13 bases lying between them. Germline V lookup: CDR1 MDHEN, CDR2 SYDVKM. The CDR3 sequence is 13 residues long.